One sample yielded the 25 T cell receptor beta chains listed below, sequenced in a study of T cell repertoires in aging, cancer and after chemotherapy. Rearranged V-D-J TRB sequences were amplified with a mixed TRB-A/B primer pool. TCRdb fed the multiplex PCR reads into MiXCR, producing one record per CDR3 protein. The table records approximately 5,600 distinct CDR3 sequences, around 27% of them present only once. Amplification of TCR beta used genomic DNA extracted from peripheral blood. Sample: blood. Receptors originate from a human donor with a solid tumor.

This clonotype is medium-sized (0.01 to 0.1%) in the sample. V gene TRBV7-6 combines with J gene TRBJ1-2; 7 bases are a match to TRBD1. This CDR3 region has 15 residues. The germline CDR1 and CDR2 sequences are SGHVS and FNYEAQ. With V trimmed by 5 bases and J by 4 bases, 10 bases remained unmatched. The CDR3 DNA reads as TGTGCCAGCAGCCTAATCTTCGGGACAGCCTATGGCTACACCTTC. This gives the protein CASSLIFGTAYGYTF.

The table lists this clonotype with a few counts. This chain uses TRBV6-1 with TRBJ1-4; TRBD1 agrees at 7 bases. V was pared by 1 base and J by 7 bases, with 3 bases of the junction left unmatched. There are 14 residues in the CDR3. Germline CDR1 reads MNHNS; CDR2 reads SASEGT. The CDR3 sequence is CASSEGTGGEKLFF. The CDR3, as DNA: TGTGCCAGCAGTGAAGGGACAGGCGGTGAAAAACTGTTTTTT.

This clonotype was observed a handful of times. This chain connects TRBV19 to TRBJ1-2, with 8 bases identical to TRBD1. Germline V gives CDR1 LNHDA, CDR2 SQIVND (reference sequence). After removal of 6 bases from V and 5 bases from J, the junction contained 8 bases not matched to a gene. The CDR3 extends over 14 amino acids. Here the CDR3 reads CASRFRTGKYGYTF. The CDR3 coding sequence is TGTGCCAGTAGGTTCCGGACAGGGAAGTATGGCTACACCTTC.

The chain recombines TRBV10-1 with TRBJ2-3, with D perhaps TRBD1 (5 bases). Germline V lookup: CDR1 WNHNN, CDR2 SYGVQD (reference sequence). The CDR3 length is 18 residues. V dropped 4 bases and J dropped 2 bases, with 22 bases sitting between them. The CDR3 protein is CASSGKFGANAATDTQYF. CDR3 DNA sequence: TGCGCCAGCAGTGGGAAGTTTGGGGCCAACGCCGCCACAGATACGCAGTATTTT.

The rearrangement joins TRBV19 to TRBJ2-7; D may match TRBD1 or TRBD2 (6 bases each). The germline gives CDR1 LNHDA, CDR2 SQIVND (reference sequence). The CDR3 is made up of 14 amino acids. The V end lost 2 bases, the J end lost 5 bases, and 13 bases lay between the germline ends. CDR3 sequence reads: CASSIRGDSHEQYF. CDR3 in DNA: TGTGCCAGTAGTATAAGGGGGGACTCTCACGAGCAGTACTTC. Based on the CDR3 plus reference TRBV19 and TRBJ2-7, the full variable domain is DGGITQSPKYLFRKEGQNVTLSCEQNLNHDAMYWYRQDPGQGLRLIYYSQIVNDFQKGDIAEGYSVSREKKESFPLTVTSAQKNPTAFYLCASSIRGDSHEQYFGPGTRLTVT.

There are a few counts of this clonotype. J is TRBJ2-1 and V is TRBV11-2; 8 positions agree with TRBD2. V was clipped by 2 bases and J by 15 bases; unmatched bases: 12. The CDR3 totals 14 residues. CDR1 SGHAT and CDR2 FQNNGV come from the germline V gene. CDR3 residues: CASSLLRGGASPFF. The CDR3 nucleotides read TGTGCCAGCAGCTTACTACGGGGGGGGGCCTCACCGTTCTTC. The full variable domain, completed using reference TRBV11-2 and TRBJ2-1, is EAGVAQSPRYKIIEKRQSVAFWCNPISGHATLYWYQQILGQGPKLLIQFQNNGVVDDSQLPKDRFSAERLKGVDSTLKIQPAKLEDSAVYLCASSLLRGGASPFFGPGTRLTVL.

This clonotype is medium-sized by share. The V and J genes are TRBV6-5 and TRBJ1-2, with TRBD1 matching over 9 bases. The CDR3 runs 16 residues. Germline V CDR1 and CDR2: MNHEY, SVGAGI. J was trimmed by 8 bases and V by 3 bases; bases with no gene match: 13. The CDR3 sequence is CASSYALRTGAGGYTF. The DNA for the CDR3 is TGTGCCAGCAGTTATGCGCTGAGGACAGGGGCAGGCGGCTACACCTTC.

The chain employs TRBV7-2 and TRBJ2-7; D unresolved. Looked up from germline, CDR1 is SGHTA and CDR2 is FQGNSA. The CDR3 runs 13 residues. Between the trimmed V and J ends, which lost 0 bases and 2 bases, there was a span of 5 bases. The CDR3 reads CASSLARTYEQYF. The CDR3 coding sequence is TGTGCCAGCAGCTTAGCCCGGACCTACGAGCAGTACTTC.

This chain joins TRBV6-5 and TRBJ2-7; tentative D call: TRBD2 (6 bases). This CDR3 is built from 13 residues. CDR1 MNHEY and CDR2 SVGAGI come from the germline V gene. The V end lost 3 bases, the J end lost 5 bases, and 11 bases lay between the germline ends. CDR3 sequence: CASSYTRENEQYF. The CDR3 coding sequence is TGTGCCAGCAGTTATACCCGGGAGAACGAGCAGTACTTC.

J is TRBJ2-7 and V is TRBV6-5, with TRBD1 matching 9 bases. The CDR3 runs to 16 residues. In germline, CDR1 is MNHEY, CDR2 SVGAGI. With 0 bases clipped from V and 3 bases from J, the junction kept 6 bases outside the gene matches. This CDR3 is CASSYSWDRAGYEQYF. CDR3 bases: TGTGCCAGCAGTTACTCTTGGGACAGGGCGGGCTACGAGCAGTACTTC.

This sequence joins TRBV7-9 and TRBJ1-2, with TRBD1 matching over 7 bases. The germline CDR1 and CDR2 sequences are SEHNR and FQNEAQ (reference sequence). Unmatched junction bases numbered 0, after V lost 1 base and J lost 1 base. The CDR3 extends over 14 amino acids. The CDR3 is CASSLGDSNYGYTF. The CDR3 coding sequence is TGTGCCAGCAGCTTAGGGGACAGTAACTATGGCTACACCTTC. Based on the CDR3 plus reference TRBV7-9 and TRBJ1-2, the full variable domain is DTGVSQNPRHKITKRGQNVTFRCDPISEHNRLYWYRQTLGQGPEFLTYFQNEAQLEKSRLLSDRFSAERPKGSFSTLEIQRTEQGDSAMYLCASSLGDSNYGYTFGSGTRLTVV.

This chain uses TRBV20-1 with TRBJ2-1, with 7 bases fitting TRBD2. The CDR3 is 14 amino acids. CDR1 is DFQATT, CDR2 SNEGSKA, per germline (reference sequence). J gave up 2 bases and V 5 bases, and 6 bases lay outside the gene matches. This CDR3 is CSASWGGAYNEQFF. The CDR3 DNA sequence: TGCAGTGCTTCTTGGGGGGGAGCCTACAATGAGCAGTTCTTC.

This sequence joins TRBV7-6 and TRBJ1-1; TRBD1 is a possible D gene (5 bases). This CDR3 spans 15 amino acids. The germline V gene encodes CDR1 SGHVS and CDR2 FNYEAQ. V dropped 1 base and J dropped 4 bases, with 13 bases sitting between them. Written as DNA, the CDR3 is TGTGCCAGCAGCTTAGGGGGGAATCGGGGCACTGAAGCTTTCTTT. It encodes CASSLGGNRGTEAFF.

The CDR3 here is CASSRGGGAYEQYF. CDR3 DNA sequence: TGTGCCAGCTCCCGGGGAGGGGGGGCTTACGAGCAGTACTTC. The genes are TRBV27 and TRBJ2-7, with a possible D match to TRBD2 (7 bases). CDR3 length equals 14 residues. Trimming removed 8 bases at V and 4 bases at J, with 18 bases between. Germline CDR1 reads MNHEY; CDR2 reads SMNVEV (reference sequence).

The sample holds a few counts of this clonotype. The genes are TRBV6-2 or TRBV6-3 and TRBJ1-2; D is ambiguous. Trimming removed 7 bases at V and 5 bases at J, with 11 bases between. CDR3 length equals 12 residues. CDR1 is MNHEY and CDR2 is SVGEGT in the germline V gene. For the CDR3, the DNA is TGTGCCAGCATGGAGAGCTTTTATGGCTACACCTTC. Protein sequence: CASMESFYGYTF.

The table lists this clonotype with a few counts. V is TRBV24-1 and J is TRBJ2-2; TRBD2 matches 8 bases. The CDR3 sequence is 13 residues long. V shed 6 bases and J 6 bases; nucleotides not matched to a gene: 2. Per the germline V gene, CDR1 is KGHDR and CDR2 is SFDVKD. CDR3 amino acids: CATSRSGAGELFF. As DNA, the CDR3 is TGTGCCACCAGTCGTAGCGGGGCCGGGGAGCTGTTTTTT.

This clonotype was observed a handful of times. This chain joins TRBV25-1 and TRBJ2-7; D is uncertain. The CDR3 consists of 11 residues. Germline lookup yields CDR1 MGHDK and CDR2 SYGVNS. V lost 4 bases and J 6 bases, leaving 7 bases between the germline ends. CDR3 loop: CASSVVFEQYF. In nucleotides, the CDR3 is TGTGCCAGCAGTGTGGTCTTCGAGCAGTACTTC.

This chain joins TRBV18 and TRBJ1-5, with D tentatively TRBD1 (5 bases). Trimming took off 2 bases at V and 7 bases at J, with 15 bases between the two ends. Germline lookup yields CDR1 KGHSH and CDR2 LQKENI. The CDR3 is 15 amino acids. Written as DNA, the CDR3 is TGTGCCAGCTCACCAAGCCGGGACCCTATCCAGCCCCAGCATTTT. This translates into CASSPSRDPIQPQHF.

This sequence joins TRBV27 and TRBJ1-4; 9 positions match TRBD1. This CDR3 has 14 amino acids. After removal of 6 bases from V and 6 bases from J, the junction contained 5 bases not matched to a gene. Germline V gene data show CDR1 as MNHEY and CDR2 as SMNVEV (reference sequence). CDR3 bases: TGTGCCAGCAGGCGGGACAGGGCGTATGAAAAACTGTTTTTT. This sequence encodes CASRRDRAYEKLFF.

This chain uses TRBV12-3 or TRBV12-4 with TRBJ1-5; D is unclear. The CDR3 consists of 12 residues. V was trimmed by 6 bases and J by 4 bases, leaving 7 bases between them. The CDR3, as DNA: TGTGCCAGCAGCTTCAAGAATCAGCCCCAGCATTTT. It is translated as CASSFKNQPQHF.

The CDR3: CASSPSGLEVYEQYF. The CDR3 DNA reads as TGTGCCAGCTCACCATCAGGATTAGAGGTCTACGAGCAGTACTTC. The chain recombines TRBV18 with TRBJ2-7; D unresolved. The CDR3 runs 15 residues. Germline CDR1 KGHSH, CDR2 LQKENI. Trimming shortened V by 2 bases and J by 3 bases, and 14 bases separated the two germline ends.

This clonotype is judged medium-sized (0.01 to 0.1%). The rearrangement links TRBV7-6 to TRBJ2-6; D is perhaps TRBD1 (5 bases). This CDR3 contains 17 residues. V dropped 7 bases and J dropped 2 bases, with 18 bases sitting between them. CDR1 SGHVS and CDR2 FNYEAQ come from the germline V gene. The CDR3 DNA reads TGTGCCAGCACCGAGACAGTGTCGGTTCCTGGGGCCAACGTCCTGACTTTC. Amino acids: CASTETVSVPGANVLTF.

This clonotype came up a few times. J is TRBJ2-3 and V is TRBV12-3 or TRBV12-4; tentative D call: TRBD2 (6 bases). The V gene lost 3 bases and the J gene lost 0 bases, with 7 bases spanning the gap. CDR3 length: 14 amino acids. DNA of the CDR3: TGTGCCAGCAGTTTCGGGAGTAGCACAGATACGCAGTATTTT. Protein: CASSFGSSTDTQYF.

DNA of the CDR3: TGTGCCAGCAGTTACGGGGGGGGAGCTTTCTTT. It is translated as CASSYGGGAFF. V usage is TRBV6-5 and J usage is TRBJ1-1, with a possible D match to TRBD1 (5 bases). Germline V CDR1 and CDR2: MNHEY, SVGAGI. The CDR3 runs 11 residues. V was pared by 2 bases and J by 10 bases, with 8 bases between.

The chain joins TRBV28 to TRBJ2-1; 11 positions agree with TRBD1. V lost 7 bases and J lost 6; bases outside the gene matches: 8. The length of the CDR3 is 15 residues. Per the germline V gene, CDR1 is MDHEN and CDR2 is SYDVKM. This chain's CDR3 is CASILRGTGGNEQFF. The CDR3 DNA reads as TGTGCCAGCATCTTACGTGGGACAGGGGGCAATGAGCAGTTCTTC.